This is a list of T cell receptor beta chains from one sample in a study of monozygotic twins with inflammatory bowel disease. Reanalyzing the 5' RACE reads, TCRdb keeps one entry per CDR3 protein, without DNA. This sample's table has about 450,000 distinct CDR3 sequences. The sequencing input was blood. The receptors derive from a human donor with ulcerative colitis or Crohn's disease, or a healthy co-twin of an affected twin (not recorded which). Each CDR3 is given with its conserved first and last residue. The order of the fields is V gene, J gene, CDR3 protein.

>TRBV7-9|TRBJ1-1
CASSSDRGISTEAFF
>TRBV20-1|TRBJ2-7
CSAPRDTLEQYF
>TRBV5-6|TRBJ2-7
CASSFRSTSGSTYEQYF
>TRBV27|TRBJ2-3
CASSSPLWANPDTQYF
>TRBV3-1|TRBJ2-5
CASSQDWGARGTQYF
>TRBV19|TRBJ2-5
CASSIGRPGRVIQETQYF
>TRBV9|TRBJ2-1
CASSVTSSGYNEQFF
>TRBV25-1|TRBJ1-1
CASSETGQGYTEAFF
>TRBV10-3|TRBJ2-7
CAISEGQVAYEQYF
>TRBV5-5|TRBJ2-1
CASTPDGGASYNEQFF
>TRBV20-1|TRBJ2-2
CSARVRLAGVSGELFF
>TRBV29-1|TRBJ2-1
CSVGGLARSNEQFF
>TRBV7-2|TRBJ2-7
CASSLSPSGVYYEQYF
>TRBV29-1|TRBJ1-1
CSVAGQGNTEAFF
>TRBV20-1|TRBJ1-1
CSPEAARMNTEAFF
>TRBV7-3|TRBJ2-5
CASSLKGHPRETQYF
>TRBV19|TRBJ2-7
CASSMGDGLYEQYF
>TRBV19|TRBJ1-1
CATHRGPNTEAFF
>TRBV7-2|TRBJ2-3
CASSLARGSLAGSTDTQYF
>TRBV11-2|TRBJ2-1
CASSLEYGGTGASYNEQFF
>TRBV20-1|TRBJ2-3
CSARTPGPDTQYF
>TRBV3-1|TRBJ2-2
CASSTLGYTGELFF
>TRBV5-1|TRBJ2-2
CASTNLGSGELFF
>TRBV9|TRBJ1-2
CASSPPWANGYTF
>TRBV10-3|TRBJ2-1
CAIRAPGQGVIEQFF
>TRBV18|TRBJ2-3
CASSPVDRGHTDTQYF
>TRBV6-1|TRBJ1-5
CASSPARYSNQPQHF
>TRBV30|TRBJ2-1
CAWLGLNNEQFF
>TRBV5-1|TRBJ2-5
CASSFGLLETQYF
>TRBV27|TRBJ2-5
CASSLLGNRETQYF
>TRBV2|TRBJ1-2
CASRVDVSNYGYTF
>TRBV5-6|TRBJ1-2
CASSSGTGGFYGYTF
>TRBV7-8|TRBJ2-1
CASSLGNTGGRTNEQFF
>TRBV3-1|TRBJ2-5
CASSHGQIYQETQYF
>TRBV6-5|TRBJ2-3
CASSLRGNTDTQYF
>TRBV11-2|TRBJ2-5
CASSLEGSGEETQYF
>TRBV14|TRBJ2-7
CASSQVDYEQYF
>TRBV6-5|TRBJ1-5
CASSLTGGVQPQHF
>TRBV3-1|TRBJ1-2
CASSQGTINYGYTF
>TRBV20-1|TRBJ2-1
CSARKDRRGDEQFF
>TRBV7-8|TRBJ1-1
CASSVQGRGMNTEAFF